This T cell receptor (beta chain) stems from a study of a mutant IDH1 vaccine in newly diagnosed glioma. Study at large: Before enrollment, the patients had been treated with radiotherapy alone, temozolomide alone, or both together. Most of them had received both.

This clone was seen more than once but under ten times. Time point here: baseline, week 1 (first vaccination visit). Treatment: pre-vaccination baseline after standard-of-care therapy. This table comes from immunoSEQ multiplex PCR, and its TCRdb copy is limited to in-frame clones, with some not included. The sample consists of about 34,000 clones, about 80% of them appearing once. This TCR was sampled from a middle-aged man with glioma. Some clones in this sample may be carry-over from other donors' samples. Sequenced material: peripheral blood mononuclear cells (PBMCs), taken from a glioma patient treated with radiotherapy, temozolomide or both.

In DNA, the CDR3 is TGCGCCAGCAGCCAAGAGAAGGGTCGGTCTCTCGAAGCTTTCTTT. This sequence encodes CASSQEKGRSLEAFF. The chain carries TRBV4-1 and TRBJ1-1; D not certain. The CDR3 loop spans 15 amino acids. V gave up 0 bases and J gave up 8 bases, with 16 bases separating them. Germline V lookup: CDR1 MGHRA, CDR2 YSYEKL.